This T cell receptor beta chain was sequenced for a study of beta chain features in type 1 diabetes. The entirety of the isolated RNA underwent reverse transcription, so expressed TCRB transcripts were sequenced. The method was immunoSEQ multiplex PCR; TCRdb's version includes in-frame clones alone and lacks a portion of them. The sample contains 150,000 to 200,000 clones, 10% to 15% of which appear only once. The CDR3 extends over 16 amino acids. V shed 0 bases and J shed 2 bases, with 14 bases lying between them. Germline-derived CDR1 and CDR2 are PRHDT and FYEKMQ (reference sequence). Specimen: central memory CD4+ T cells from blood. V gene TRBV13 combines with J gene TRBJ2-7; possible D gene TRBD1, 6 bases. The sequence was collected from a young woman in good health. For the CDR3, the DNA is TGTGCCAGCAGCTTAGGCCTAGGGGGTGGGCCCTACGAGCAGTACTTC. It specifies CASSLGLGGGPYEQYF.